Listed here is a single T cell receptor (beta chain). Its target is not known. Germline CDR1 SGHVS, CDR2 FQNEAQ. Trimming removed 2 bases from V and 8 bases from J; junction bases left unmatched: 11. The CDR3 spans 15 residues. Produced via immunoSEQ multiplex PCR; TCRdb's table is partial and in-frame only. Of approximately 70,000 clones detected, around 82% appear once; the ten largest clones hold 6% to 9.5%. The entry originates in a study of OX40 agonist ivuxolimab in advanced cancers. Whole-study results and caveats: Individuals who were partial responders at 0.1-3.0 mg/kg had clonal expansion that ranked among the lowest. In CD8+ T cells, expanded clones were on average more numerous than in CD4+. Clonal expansion from baseline to week 6 occurred in both CD4+ and CD8+ T cells.

The TCR sequence derives from an adult with an advanced solid tumor such as melanoma, head and neck, liver or kidney cancer. The chain employs TRBV7-8 and TRBJ1-2, with TRBD1 matching over 7 bases. The sequencing used CD4+ or CD8+ T cells sorted from blood, collected in a trial of the OX40 agonist ivuxolimab. Here the CDR3 DNA reads TGTGCCAGCAGCTTAACCGAGACAGGGCTAAAGGGCTACACCTTC. Residues: CASSLTETGLKGYTF. Together with reference TRBV7-8 and TRBJ1-2, the CDR3 gives the full variable domain: GAGVSQSPRYKVAKRGQDVALRCDPISGHVSLFWYQQALGQGPEFLTYFQNEAQLDKSGLPSDRFFAERPEGSVSTLKIQRTQQEDSAVYLCASSLTETGLKGYTFGSGTRLTVV.